This is a list of T cell receptor beta chains from one sample in a study of T-cell memory formation after mild COVID-19. MiXCR, run by TCRdb on the 5' RACE reads, gives a single entry per CDR3 protein. The table lists under 550,000 distinct CDR3 sequences, roughly 17% of them singletons. Sequencing input: PBMCs or a T cell subset sorted from them (not recorded which). These receptors came from a man younger than 35 who had mild COVID-19 (a few samples of this study predate the infection). Cell type and time point are not known. Each CDR3 is given with its conserved first and last residue. The order of the fields is CDR3 DNA, CDR3 protein, D gene, V gene, J gene, clone size. A D gene is named only where the DNA matches it firmly. Clone size is not always given. Where it is, it says once, few, many or a class for expanded clones.

TGTGCCAGCAGTGGAGCAGACAGGGTCCATGAGCAGTTCTTC,CASSGADRVHEQFF,TRBD1,TRBV12-3/TRBV12-4,TRBJ2-1,once
TGTGCTAGCAGCCCGCAGCAGGGACAAGAGACCCAGTACTTC,CASSPQQGQETQYF,NA,TRBV7-7,TRBJ2-5,many
TGTGCCAGCAGCTCCCGGTCAGGCTCGCAGACCCAGTACTTC,CASSSRSGSQTQYF,NA,TRBV7-2,TRBJ2-5,NA
TGTGCCAGCAGCTTACGGTTAAGTATCCGCAGGGAAGCTTTCTTT,CASSLRLSIRREAFF,NA,TRBV13,TRBJ1-1,NA
TGTGCCAGCAGCGAATCGACAGGGGGTACTGAAGCTTTCTTT,CASSESTGGTEAFF,TRBD1,TRBV7-2,TRBJ1-1,few
TGTGCCATCAGTGCCGCCCGGGACAGGGGAGCCGGGGAGCTGTTTTTT,CAISAARDRGAGELFF,TRBD1,TRBV10-3,TRBJ2-2,NA
TGTGCCAGCAGTTACGTTGCCCCTCCGGGTGAAAAACTGTTTTTT,CASSYVAPPGEKLFF,NA,TRBV6-2/TRBV6-3,TRBJ1-4,few
TGTGCCAGCAGCTGGGGGCTCACCGGGGAGCTGTTTTTT,CASSWGLTGELFF,NA,TRBV7-9,TRBJ2-2,NA
TGTGCCAGCAGTTCGACCGGGACAGGGTTATGGCAGCCCCAGCATTTT,CASSSTGTGLWQPQHF,TRBD1,TRBV12-3/TRBV12-4,TRBJ1-5,NA
TGCAGCGTTGACGGGGAGGATACGCAGTATTTT,CSVDGEDTQYF,NA,TRBV29-1,TRBJ2-3,few
TGTGCCAGCAGTTACTTTTACAGGGGGTCGATCGGAAACACCATATATTTT,CASSYFYRGSIGNTIYF,TRBD1,TRBV6-5,TRBJ1-3,few